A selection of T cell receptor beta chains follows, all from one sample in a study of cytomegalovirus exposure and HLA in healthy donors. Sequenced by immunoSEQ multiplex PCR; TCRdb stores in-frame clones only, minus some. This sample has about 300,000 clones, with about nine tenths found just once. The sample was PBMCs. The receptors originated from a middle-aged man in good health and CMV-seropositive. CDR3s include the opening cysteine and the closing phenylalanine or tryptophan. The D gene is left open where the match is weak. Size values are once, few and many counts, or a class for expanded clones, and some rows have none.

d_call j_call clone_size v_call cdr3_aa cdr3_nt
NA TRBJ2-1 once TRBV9 CASSVDPGSYNEQFF TGTGCCAGCAGCGTAGACCCGGGATCCTACAATGAGCAGTTCTTC
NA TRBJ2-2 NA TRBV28 CASRRGGATGELFF TGTGCCAGCAGGCGCGGTGGGGCCACCGGGGAGCTGTTTTTT
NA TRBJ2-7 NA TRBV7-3 CASSLGGGGGEQYF TGTGCCAGCAGCCTAGGCGGCGGCGGTGGGGAGCAGTACTTC
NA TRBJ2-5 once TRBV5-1 CASSLEQKETQYF TGCGCCAGCAGCTTGGAACAGAAAGAGACCCAGTACTTC
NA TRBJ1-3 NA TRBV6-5 CASSLGQPTGNTIYF TGTGCCAGCAGTTTAGGACAGCCAACTGGAAACACCATATATTTT
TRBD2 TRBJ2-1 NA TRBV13 CASRERGAAAYNEQFF TGTGCCAGCAGGGAGCGGGGCGCAGCGGCCTACAATGAGCAGTTCTTC
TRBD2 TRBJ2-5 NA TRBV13 CASSPWTSGRGETQYF TGTGCCAGCAGCCCGTGGACTAGCGGGAGGGGGGAGACCCAGTACTTC
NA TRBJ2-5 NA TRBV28 CASSRTATRETQYF TGTGCCAGCAGCCGGACAGCTACCCGGGAGACCCAGTACTTC
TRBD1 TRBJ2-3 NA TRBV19 CASSVTGADTQYF TGTGCCAGTAGTGTTACAGGGGCAGATACGCAGTATTTT
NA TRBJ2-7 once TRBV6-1 CASIRPGNSYEQYF TGTGCCAGCATCCGACCCGGGAACTCCTACGAGCAGTACTTC
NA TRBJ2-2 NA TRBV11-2 CASSPPRGYTGELFF TGTGCCAGCAGCCCCCCCAGGGGTTACACCGGGGAGCTGTTTTTT
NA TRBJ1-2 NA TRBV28 CAARGDGYTF TGTGCCGCAAGGGGCGATGGCTACACCTTC
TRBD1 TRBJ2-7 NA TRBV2 CAGGGQGLGEQYF TGTGCCGGCGGGGGACAGGGCTTAGGCGAGCAGTACTTC
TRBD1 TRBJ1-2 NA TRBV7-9 CASRQTGGDGYTF TGTGCCAGCAGACAAACAGGGGGGGATGGCTACACCTTC
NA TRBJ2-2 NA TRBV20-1 CSASYSGELFF TGCAGTGCTAGTTACTCCGGGGAGCTGTTTTTT
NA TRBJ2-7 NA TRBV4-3 CASSQDRLGYEQYF TGCGCCAGCAGCCAAGATCGGCTAGGCTACGAGCAGTACTTC
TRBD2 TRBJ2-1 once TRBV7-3 CASSLKASGHNEQFF TGTGCCAGCAGCTTAAAGGCTAGCGGGCACAATGAGCAGTTCTTC
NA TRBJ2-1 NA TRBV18 CASSLGVYNEQFF TGTGCCAGCTCACTAGGGGTCTACAATGAGCAGTTCTTC
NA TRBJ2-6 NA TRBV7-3 CASSLRPPGTGAGGANVLTF TGTGCCAGCAGCTTAAGGCCGCCTGGCACCGGGGCGGGAGGGGCCAACGTCCTGACTTTC
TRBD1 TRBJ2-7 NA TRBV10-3 CAISDPSLDRFYEQYF TGTGCCATCAGTGACCCCTCCTTGGACAGGTTCTACGAGCAGTACTTC
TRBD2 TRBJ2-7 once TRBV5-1 CASSSGLAVYEQYF TGCGCCAGCAGCTCGGGACTAGCGGTTTACGAGCAGTACTTC
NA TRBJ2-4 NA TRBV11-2 CASSLSKADLAKNIQYF TGTGCCAGCAGCTTATCGAAAGCTGACTTAGCCAAAAACATTCAGTACTTC
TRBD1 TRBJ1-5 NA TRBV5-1 CASSLRPGQDSNQPQHF TGCGCCAGCAGCTTGAGGCCGGGACAGGATAGCAATCAGCCCCAGCATTTT
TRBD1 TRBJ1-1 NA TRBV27 CASSLSGQGSTEAFF TGTGCCAGCAGTTTATCGGGACAGGGTAGTACTGAAGCTTTCTTT
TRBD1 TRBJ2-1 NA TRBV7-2 CASSLAWGQGLARGGGNEQFF TGTGCCAGCAGCTTAGCTTGGGGACAGGGGCTAGCGAGGGGGGGAGGGAATGAGCAGTTCTTC
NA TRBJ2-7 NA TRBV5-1 CASSLTAGRRDEQYF TGCGCCAGCAGCTTAACGGCGGGGCGGAGGGACGAGCAGTACTTC
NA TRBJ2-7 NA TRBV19 CASSYSSSYEQYF TGTGCCAGTAGTTACAGCAGCTCCTACGAGCAGTACTTC
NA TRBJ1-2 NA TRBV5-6 CASSPSGGDYGYTF TGTGCCAGCAGCCCCAGCGGGGGGGACTATGGCTACACCTTC
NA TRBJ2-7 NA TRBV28 CATEDENSSYEQYF TGTGCCACGGAGGACGAAAACAGCTCCTACGAGCAGTACTTC
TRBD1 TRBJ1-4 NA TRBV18 CASSPLTGGAEKLFF TGTGCCAGCTCACCATTAACAGGGGGCGCGGAAAAACTGTTTTTT
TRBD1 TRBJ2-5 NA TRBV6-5 CASSYHGTAPQETQYF TGTGCCAGCAGTTACCACGGGACAGCCCCTCAAGAGACCCAGTACTTC
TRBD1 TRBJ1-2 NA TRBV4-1 CASSRGQGVNYGYTF TGCGCCAGCAGCCGAGGACAGGGGGTGAACTATGGCTACACCTTC
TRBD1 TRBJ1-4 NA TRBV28 CASSSPNRGGNEKLFF TGTGCCAGCAGTTCCCCTAACAGGGGGGGAAATGAAAAACTGTTTTTT
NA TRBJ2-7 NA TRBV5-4 CASSSPAGAANSYEQYF TGTGCCAGCAGCTCCCCCGCGGGGGCGGCTAACTCCTACGAGCAGTACTTC
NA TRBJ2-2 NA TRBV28 CASSPHAGELFF TGTGCCAGCAGTCCCCATGCCGGGGAGCTGTTTTTT
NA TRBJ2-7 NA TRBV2 CASSWGTLYEQYF TGTGCCAGTTCGTGGGGGACACTTTACGAGCAGTACTTC
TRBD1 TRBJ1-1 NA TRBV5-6 CASSLGQGTLNTEAFF TGTGCCAGCAGCTTGGGACAGGGGACCTTGAACACTGAAGCTTTCTTT
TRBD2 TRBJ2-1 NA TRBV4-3 CASSQATSGGYNEQFF TGCGCCAGCAGCCAAGCGACTAGCGGGGGTTACAATGAGCAGTTCTTC
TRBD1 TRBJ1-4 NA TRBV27 CASRPQRDRGRSNEKLFF TGTGCCAGCAGACCCCAACGGGACAGGGGACGGTCTAATGAAAAACTGTTTTTT
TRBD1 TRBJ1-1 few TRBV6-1 CASSASGTGKTEAFF TGTGCCAGCAGTGCGTCCGGGACAGGGAAAACTGAAGCTTTCTTT
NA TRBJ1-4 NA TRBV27 CASSTPGHHNEKLFF TGTGCCAGCAGTACCCCGGGACACCATAATGAAAAACTGTTTTTT
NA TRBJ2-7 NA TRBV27 CASSLGPSGYEQYF TGTGCCAGCAGTTTAGGCCCATCGGGCTACGAGCAGTACTTC
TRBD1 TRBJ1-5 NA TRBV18 CASSPTGEQPQHF TGTGCCAGCTCACCTACAGGGGAACAGCCCCAGCATTTT
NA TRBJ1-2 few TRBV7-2 CASSLGQSNYGYTF TGTGCCAGCAGCTTAGGACAGAGTAACTATGGCTACACCTTC
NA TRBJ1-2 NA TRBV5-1 CASSLEGEYGYTF TGCGCCAGCAGCTTGGAGGGGGAATATGGCTACACCTTC